The source of this T cell receptor (beta chain) is a study of blood T cell repertoires in COVID-19. Overall study context: The United States, Italy and Spain were the sources of the acute and convalescent COVID-19 samples. Sources were T cells, B-cell-depleted T cells, or PBMCs; the material itself was cDNA or gDNA.

In the original processing: Reference gene primer amplification gave estimated nucleated cell counts. Sequenced by immunoSEQ multiplex PCR; TCRdb stores in-frame clones only, minus some. For V, J and clone size, that table is used; D and trimming come from the DNA. The sample lists 75,000 to 100,000 clones; roughly 71% were seen once. With V trimmed by 3 bases and J by 6 bases, 9 bases remained unmatched. CDR1 is KGHSH and CDR2 is LQKENI in the germline V gene. The CDR3 spans 15 residues. This clone was observed a single time. The TCR sequence derives from a woman of 80 years or more with acute or convalescent COVID-19. Sequences were obtained from peripheral blood. V gene TRBV18 combines with J gene TRBJ1-1; 8 nucleotides line up with TRBD1. The CDR3: CASSPRGGQASEAFF. The CDR3 region has the DNA TGTGCCAGCTCACCCCGAGGGGGACAGGCCTCTGAAGCTTTCTTT. Filled out from reference TRBV18 and TRBJ1-1, the complete variable domain reads NAGVMQNPRHLVRRRGQEARLRCSPMKGHSHVYWYRQLPEEGLKFMVYLQKENIIDESGMPKERFSAEFPKEGPSILRIQQVVRGDSAAYFCASSPRGGQASEAFFGQGTRLTVV.